This T cell receptor (beta chain) was recorded in a study of technical replicates of blood from several donors. Generated by immunoSEQ multiplex PCR, the TCRdb table keeps only in-frame clones and is missing some. The sample holds tens of thousands of clones, about 83% seen once. This CDR3 is 14 amino acids long. Per the germline V gene, CDR1 is SGHRS and CDR2 is YFSETQ. V trimming: 7 bases; J trimming: 5 bases; junction bases outside the gene matches: 9. The sample was PBMCs. The V and J genes are TRBV5-1 and TRBJ2-5, with 9 bases fitting TRBD1. The source of this sequence is a human donor in good health. Some clones in this sample may be carry-over from other donors' samples. The CDR3 is CASQPGQGWETQYF. The CDR3 DNA is TGCGCCAGCCAACCGGGACAGGGTTGGGAGACCCAGTACTTC.